Each of the 21 T cell receptor beta chains below was sequenced from the same sample in a study of blood T cell repertoires in COVID-19. Sequencing used immunoSEQ multiplex PCR; TCRdb keeps in-frame clones, though not all of them. Of around 95,000 clones listed, about 86% are singletons. Sequenced: peripheral blood. The receptors here all came from a human donor in a cohort sampled during active COVID-19.

The CDR3 region is CASSPSSGSEFF. The CDR3 region has the DNA TGTGCCAGCAGCCCCTCTAGCGGGAGTGAGTTCTTC. V and J are TRBV16 and TRBJ2-1; TRBD2 matches at 10 bases. The V segment lost 4 bases and the J segment 14 bases; nucleotides outside the gene matches: 5. This CDR3 comprises 12 residues. The germline gives CDR1 KGHSY, CDR2 FQNENV.

The genes are TRBV28 and TRBJ2-3, with 10 bases fitting TRBD2. The germline V gene has CDR1 MDHEN and CDR2 SYDVKM. CDR3 length: 20 residues. Trimming cost V 2 bases and J 0 bases; bases outside gene matches: 14. Here the CDR3 DNA reads TGTGCCAGCAGTTTAGGATCCCCCCCCCGGACTAGCGGCAGCACAGATACGCAGTATTTT. It specifies CASSLGSPPRTSGSTDTQYF.

In nucleotides, the CDR3 is TGCGCCAGCAGCCCGGTGGCTAGCTACGAGCAGTACTTC. This sequence encodes CASSPVASYEQYF. The gene calls are TRBV5-1 and TRBJ2-7; D gene unclear. The germline V gene encodes CDR1 SGHRS and CDR2 YFSETQ. V was pared by 4 bases and J by 3 bases, with 11 bases between. The CDR3 has 13 amino acids.

The chain joins TRBV15 to TRBJ2-7; 7 bases fit TRBD1. From germline, CDR1 is LNHNV and CDR2 YYDKDF (reference sequence). Germline trimming cut 3 bases from V and 4 bases from J; bases unmatched to any gene: 3. This CDR3 is 13 amino acids long. CDR3: CATSRDRRYEQYF. In DNA form, the CDR3 reads TGTGCCACCAGCAGGGACAGGAGATACGAGCAGTACTTC.

V is TRBV9 and J is TRBJ1-5; the D is unclear. The germline V gene encodes CDR1 SGDLS and CDR2 YYNGEE. This CDR3 is built from 13 residues. Trimming left V 3 bases short and J 3 bases short, with 7 bases between. The CDR3 DNA sequence: TGTGCCAGCAGCGCCTCAGTCAATCAGCCCCAGCATTTT. Translated: CASSASVNQPQHF.

This chain joins TRBV5-1 and TRBJ1-5; 8 bases agree with TRBD1. J lost 0 bases, V lost 3 bases, and 2 bases had no gene match. CDR3 size: 15 residues. Germline V gene data show CDR1 as SGHRS and CDR2 as YFSETQ. The CDR3 nucleotides read TGCGCCAGCAGCTCGACAGGGGATAGCAATCAGCCCCAGCATTTT. Amino acid sequence: CASSSTGDSNQPQHF.

Of note for this clone: A read error may account for a junction end that differs from germline. V gene TRBV10-3 combines with J gene TRBJ2-3; D may be TRBD1 (6 bases). The CDR3 is 13 amino acids. Germline V gene sequence: CDR1 ENHRY, CDR2 SYGVKD. In DNA form, the CDR3 reads TGTGCTATCAGGGGCAAGGTCCAAGATACGCAGTATTTT. This gives the protein CAIRGKVQDTQYF.

The CDR3 nucleotides read TGTGCCAGCAGCACGACCCTCAGGGCAGCCCTACCTGGGGCCAACGTCCTGACTTTC. Its translation: CASSTTLRAALPGANVLTF. The chain uses TRBV7-9 and TRBJ2-6, with D possibly matching TRBD1 (5 bases). Germline V gives CDR1 SEHNR, CDR2 FQNEAQ (reference sequence). Trimming took off 5 bases at V and 2 bases at J, with 22 bases between the two ends. The CDR3 spans 19 residues. The full variable domain, its missing parts supplied by reference TRBV7-9 and TRBJ2-6, is DTGVSQNPRHKITKRGQNVTFRCDPISEHNRLYWYRQTLGQGPEFLTYFQNEAQLEKSRLLSDRFSAERPKGSFSTLEIQRTEQGDSAMYLCASSTTLRAALPGANVLTFGAGSRLTVL.

This clone was counted a single time. This chain uses TRBV19 with TRBJ2-3; the match to TRBD1 covers 7 bases. CDR3 length: 16 amino acids. V trimming: 5 bases; J trimming: 0 bases; junction bases outside the gene matches: 8. CDR1 is LNHDA and CDR2 is SQIVND in the germline V gene (reference sequence). CDR3 bases: TGTGCCAGTAGTCTCCGACAGGGTCCTAGCACAGATACGCAGTATTTT. This codes for CASSLRQGPSTDTQYF.

The CDR3 nucleotides are TGCGCCAGCAGGGTGGGGGGCTCCTACAATGAGCAGTTCTTC. Its translation: CASRVGGSYNEQFF. The chain joins TRBV10-2 to TRBJ2-1; a possible D gene is TRBD2 (6 bases). The ends were cut back, 6 bases at V and 0 bases at J, with 9 bases in the middle. The germline V gene has CDR1 WSHSY and CDR2 SAAADI. The CDR3 covers 14 residues.

This clone came up once. V gene TRBV24-1 combines with J gene TRBJ2-1, with TRBD1 matching 9 bases. There are 17 residues in the CDR3. V was pared by 3 bases and J by 2 bases, with 7 bases of the junction left unmatched. The V gene's germline CDR1 is KGHDR and CDR2 SFDVKD. In DNA form, the CDR3 reads TGTGCCACCAGTGATCCCACAGGGGGCTCAGCCTACAATGAGCAGTTCTTC. It codes for CATSDPTGGSAYNEQFF.

The table lists this clone with a few counts. The chain links TRBV27 to TRBJ1-4; no definite D call. Trimming stripped 1 base from V and 11 bases from J, with 11 bases between. Germline-derived CDR1 and CDR2 are MNHEY and SMNVEV (reference sequence). The length of the CDR3 is 13 residues. In nucleotides, the CDR3 is TGTGCCAGCAGTTTATACCCCCCGAGGAAACTGTTTTTT. It yields the protein CASSLYPPRKLFF.

This clone was seen a handful of times. This chain links TRBV6-1 with TRBJ2-7; 8 positions agree with TRBD2. V shed 2 bases, J shed 3 bases, and the junction held 6 bases outside the gene matches. The CDR3 length is 15 residues. Germline CDR1 MNHNS, CDR2 SASEGT. The CDR3 DNA reads as TGTGCCAGCAGTGAAACCCCCGGGGGGGGCTACGAGCAGTACTTC. Translating it yields CASSETPGGGYEQYF.

This clone showed up just once. The V and J genes are TRBV18 and TRBJ2-7; D may be TRBD1 (6 bases). Germline assignment: CDR1 KGHSH and CDR2 LQKENI. Trimming cost V 4 bases and J 5 bases, with 12 bases left between them. This CDR3 contains 13 residues. CDR3 nucleotide sequence: TGTGCCAGCTCACGGGACACCCTCAACGAGCAGTACTTC. This translates into CASSRDTLNEQYF. Full variable domain (outside the CDR3, taken from reference TRBV18 and TRBJ2-7): NAGVMQNPRHLVRRRGQEARLRCSPMKGHSHVYWYRQLPEEGLKFMVYLQKENIIDESGMPKERFSAEFPKEGPSILRIQQVVRGDSAAYFCASSRDTLNEQYFGPGTRLTVT.

The chain carries TRBV30 and TRBJ2-1; D possibly corresponds to TRBD2 (6 bases). This CDR3 spans 15 amino acids. CDR1 is GTSNPN and CDR2 is SVGIG in the germline V gene (reference sequence). Trimming removed 0 bases at V and 7 bases at J, with 16 bases between. CDR3 coding DNA: TGTGCCTGGAGTGTACGCGGGATCGTTGGTAATGAGCAGTTCTTC. Protein sequence: CAWSVRGIVGNEQFF. The whole variable domain, filled in from reference TRBV30 and TRBJ2-1, reads SQTIHQWPATLVQPVGSPLSLECTVEGTSNPNLYWYRQAAGRGLQLLFYSVGIGQISSEVPQNLSASRPQDRQFILSSKKLLLSDSGFYLCAWSVRGIVGNEQFFGPGTRLTVL.

The chain employs TRBV18 and TRBJ1-4, with a possible D match to TRBD1 (6 bases). Germline values: CDR1 KGHSH, CDR2 LQKENI. The CDR3 contains 17 residues. V was shortened by 2 bases and J by 5 bases, with 18 bases between the two germline ends. The CDR3 nucleotides read TGTGCCAGCTCACCAACTTCCCCGGACAGTATAAATGAAAAACTGTTTTTT. Translating it yields CASSPTSPDSINEKLFF.

The count of this clone is one. The rearrangement joins TRBV24-1 to TRBJ2-1; D is perhaps TRBD2 (5 bases). V dropped 6 bases and J dropped 7 bases, with 15 bases sitting between them. The germline V gene encodes CDR1 KGHDR and CDR2 SFDVKD. This CDR3 comprises 14 residues. The CDR3 sequence: CATSQRGGRNEQFF. CDR3 DNA sequence: TGTGCCACCAGTCAACGCGGAGGTCGGAATGAGCAGTTCTTC.

This chain uses TRBV11-2 with TRBJ1-4; D uncertain. Germline values: CDR1 SGHAT, CDR2 FQNNGV. This CDR3 region has 14 residues. Trimming stripped 2 bases from V and 2 bases from J, with 6 bases between. The CDR3 is CASSLFGTNEKLFF. Written as DNA, the CDR3 is TGTGCCAGCAGCTTATTCGGGACTAATGAAAAACTGTTTTTT.

This sequence joins TRBV27 and TRBJ2-5; tentatively, D is TRBD2 (6 bases). Germline assignment: CDR1 MNHEY and CDR2 SMNVEV (reference sequence). This CDR3 contains 15 residues. The V and J ends lost 5 bases and 5 bases respectively, with 18 bases between them. The CDR3 region has the DNA TGTGCCAGCAGTACCGGGACGGGTGGAGGGGAGACCCAGTACTTC. Translation gives CASSTGTGGGETQYF.

This clone was seen once. V usage is TRBV27 and J usage is TRBJ2-7; D may be TRBD2 (6 bases). Germline CDR1 MNHEY, CDR2 SMNVEV (reference sequence). V shed 7 bases and J shed 2 bases, with 18 bases lying between them. The CDR3 has 15 amino acids. The CDR3: CASTPRVGGAYEQYF. In DNA, the CDR3 is TGTGCCAGCACTCCTCGGGTCGGGGGTGCCTACGAGCAGTACTTC.

This chain connects TRBV9 to TRBJ2-1; weak D call: TRBD2 (6 bases). The CDR3 length is 16 residues. CDR1 is SGDLS and CDR2 is YYNGEE in the germline V gene. The V end was cut by 4 bases, the J end by 5 bases, with 19 bases between. In nucleotides, the CDR3 is TGTGCCAGCAGCTTAATTAGCGGAAACTTTAACAATGAGCAGTTCTTC. Translated: CASSLISGNFNNEQFF.